The clone carrying this TCR beta chain showed up just a few times. The germline V gene encodes CDR1 LNHDA and CDR2 SQIVND (reference sequence). The CDR3 consists of 15 residues. Trimming shortened V by 8 bases and J by 3 bases, and 16 bases separated the two germline ends. Generated by immunoSEQ multiplex PCR, the TCRdb table keeps only in-frame clones and is missing some. Found here are approximately 240,000 clones, around 84% of them singletons; the top ten hold about 3%. The record originates from a study of blood T cell repertoires in COVID-19. Study-wide context: The cDNA or gDNA used as material had been derived from T cells, B-cell-depleted T cells, or PBMCs.

Sample: peripheral blood. The receptor was isolated from a man aged 50-59 years who had recovered from COVID-19. V gene TRBV19 combines with J gene TRBJ2-2; perhaps TRBD2 as D (6 bases). The CDR3 is CASHPSGWDTGELFF. In DNA, the CDR3 is TGTGCCAGTCACCCCAGCGGGTGGGACACCGGGGAGCTGTTTTTT.